Shown below are 18 T cell receptor beta chains from a single sample sequenced in a study of vaccination and CD4 T cells after COVID-19. Treatment of the sample: roughly 10-day PBMC culture with coronavirus spike peptide pools or control peptides (ViraFEST assay). CD4+ T-cell collection from the unexposed donor predated the COVID-19 pandemic (2011-2018). Cultured CD4+ T cell DNA underwent sequencing with the Oncomine TCR Beta short-read assay. In this case, cultured CD4+ T cells provided the extracted genomic DNA. A single record per CDR3 protein comes from TCRdb applying MiXCR to the PCR reads. This repertoire shows 9,000 to 13,000 distinct CDR3 sequences, 32% found once; its top ten account for approximately 15%. Their specific antigens are unknown. What was sequenced was CD4+ T cells from blood, cultured in vitro. These receptors were collected from a human donor in good health.

The genes are TRBV21-1 and TRBJ2-1. TRBV21-1 is a pseudogene segment. The CDR3 spans 17 residues. CDR3 bases: TGTGCCAGCAGCAAAGCCCGTGGAGTTGGCTCCTACAATGAGCAGTTCTTC. Translated: CASSKARGVGSYNEQFF.

The chain carries TRBV30 and TRBJ1-6, with unresolved D. The CDR3 extends over 16 amino acids. Germline-derived CDR1 and CDR2 are GTSNPN and SVGIG (reference sequence). The V gene lost 2 bases and the J gene lost 8 bases, with 19 bases spanning the gap. The CDR3 protein is CAWSRPEEARYSPLHF. In DNA form, the CDR3 reads TGTGCCTGGAGTCGCCCAGAGGAGGCTCGTTATTCACCCCTCCACTTT. Full variable domain (remainder filled in from reference TRBV30 and TRBJ1-6): SQTIHQWPATLVQPVGSPLSLECTVEGTSNPNLYWYRQAAGRGLQLLFYSVGIGQISSEVPQNLSASRPQDRQFILSSKKLLLSDSGFYLCAWSRPEEARYSPLHFGNGTRLTVT.

There are a few counts of this clonotype. V gene TRBV20-1 combines with J gene TRBJ2-7; D is ambiguous. Germline lookup yields CDR1 DFQATT and CDR2 SNEGSKA (reference sequence). Trimming removed 0 bases from V and 5 bases from J, with 11 bases in between. The CDR3 is 13 residues long. DNA of the CDR3: TGCAGTGCTAGAGATACGCGATCCCACGAGCAGTACTTC. Its translation: CSARDTRSHEQYF.

This clonotype was observed a few times. This chain connects TRBV25-1 to TRBJ2-2; D is perhaps TRBD1 (5 bases). Germline CDR1 and CDR2: MGHDK and SYGVNS. The ends were cut back, 4 bases at V and 3 bases at J, with 15 bases in the middle. The CDR3 has 16 residues. CDR3 amino acids: CASSAPVDSYTGELFF. CDR3 in DNA: TGTGCCAGCAGTGCCCCGGTCGACAGCTACACCGGGGAGCTGTTTTTT.

This sequence joins TRBV7-2 and TRBJ2-1; possibly TRBD2 for D (5 bases). The CDR3 covers 17 residues. The V and J ends lost 2 bases and 3 bases respectively, with 17 bases between them. Germline loops: CDR1 SGHTA, CDR2 FQGNSA. Here the CDR3 DNA reads TGTGCCAGCAGCTTAATAGGCTTTGCGGAGGTCTACAATGAGCAGTTCTTC. Protein: CASSLIGFAEVYNEQFF.

The V and J genes are TRBV19 and TRBJ2-1; D remains ambiguous. This CDR3 is 15 amino acids long. The V end lost 3 bases, the J end lost 0 bases, and 9 bases lay between the germline ends. Germline CDR1 reads LNHDA; CDR2 reads SQIVND (reference sequence). Here the CDR3 DNA reads TGTGCCAGTAGTATTAGCCCGAGCTCCTACAATGAGCAGTTCTTC. Translated, it gives CASSISPSSYNEQFF.

This clonotype appeared a few times. The CDR3 DNA reads as TGTGCCAGCAGTAACAGAGGGGACGGGGAAGAGACCCAGTACTTC. Translation: CASSNRGDGEETQYF. This sequence joins TRBV6-2 or TRBV6-3 and TRBJ2-5, with D perhaps given as TRBD1 or TRBD2 (5 bases each). Germline CDR1 reads MNHEY; CDR2 reads SVGEGT. V lost 5 bases, J lost 3 bases, and 16 bases lay in between. The CDR3 is 15 amino acids.

The chain has TRBV7-3 and TRBJ2-1; 10 bases fit TRBD2. The CDR3 has 15 residues. The V gene end was trimmed by 1 base and the J gene end by 7 bases; junction bases not matched to a gene: 4. CDR1 and CDR2 (germline): SGHTA, FQGTGA. The CDR3: CASSLRLAGYNEQFF. The DNA for the CDR3 is TGTGCCAGCAGCTTAAGACTAGCGGGCTATAATGAGCAGTTCTTC.

This clonotype occurred a few times. This chain links TRBV20-1 with TRBJ1-6; D is unresolved. V lost 1 base, J lost 0 bases, and 10 bases lay in between. This CDR3 contains 16 residues. CDR1 is DFQATT and CDR2 is SNEGSKA in the germline V gene (reference sequence). CDR3 in amino acids: CSARAPQSSYNSPLHF. The DNA of the CDR3 is TGCAGTGCTAGAGCCCCCCAGAGCTCCTATAATTCACCCCTCCACTTT.

This chain uses TRBV7-2 with TRBJ2-1, with TRBD2 matching 7 bases. CDR3 length equals 15 residues. Trimming at V came to 6 bases and at J to 2 bases, leaving 7 bases not matched to a gene. Germline loops: CDR1 SGHTA, CDR2 FQGNSA. The CDR3 sequence is CASRQSGTPYNEQFF. The CDR3, as DNA: TGTGCCAGCAGACAGAGCGGGACCCCCTACAATGAGCAGTTCTTC. The full variable domain, with the rest looked up from reference TRBV7-2 and TRBJ2-1, is GAGVSQSPSNKVTEKGKDVELRCDPISGHTALYWYRQSLGQGLEFLIYFQGNSAPDKSGLPSDRFSAERTGGSVSTLTIQRTQQEDSAVYLCASRQSGTPYNEQFFGPGTRLTVL.

The rearrangement links TRBV28 to TRBJ1-5; D gene uncertain. The CDR3 is 14 residues long. From germline, CDR1 is MDHEN and CDR2 SYDVKM. V gave up 3 bases and J gave up 7 bases, with 13 bases separating them. The CDR3 loop is CASSLVPGLQPQHF. In DNA form, the CDR3 reads TGTGCCAGCAGTTTGGTACCGGGTCTCCAGCCCCAGCATTTT.

The rearrangement links TRBV11-1 to TRBJ2-7, with a possible D match to TRBD2 (6 bases). The V and J ends lost 5 bases and 3 bases respectively, with 11 bases between them. The CDR3 has 13 amino acids. CDR1 and CDR2 (germline): SGHAT, FQDESV (reference sequence). The CDR3, as DNA: TGTGCCAGCAGCCCCCGGGAGAGCTACGAGCAGTACTTC. Protein sequence: CASSPRESYEQYF.

The rearrangement uses TRBV10-3 and TRBJ2-7; 10 bases line up with TRBD2. The CDR3 runs to 16 residues. Germline lookup yields CDR1 ENHRY and CDR2 SYGVKD. Trimming took 0 bases from V and 0 from J; bases not matched to a gene: 2. The DNA of the CDR3 is TGTGCCATCAGTGAGTCAAGCGGGAGGGCCTCCTACGAGCAGTACTTC. Translating gives CAISESSGRASYEQYF.

This chain uses TRBV11-3 with TRBJ1-5; D is unclear. Trimming shortened V by 8 bases and J by 7 bases, and 18 bases separated the two germline ends. This CDR3 is built from 14 residues. CDR1 and CDR2 from the germline V gene are SGHNT and YENEEA. The CDR3 is CASPPGRLMQPQHF. The CDR3 DNA sequence: TGTGCCAGCCCTCCCGGCAGGCTTATGCAGCCCCAGCATTTT.

This clonotype has just a few counts. The chain has TRBV20-1 and TRBJ2-4, with 12 bases identical to TRBD1. J lost 1 base, V lost 3 bases, and 7 bases had no gene match. Germline assignment: CDR1 DFQATT and CDR2 SNEGSKA (reference sequence). The CDR3 spans 17 residues. In DNA form, the CDR3 reads TGCAGTGCTAGCTCCGGGACAGGGGGCAGGGCCAAAAACATTCAGTACTTC. This gives the protein CSASSGTGGRAKNIQYF.

This chain connects TRBV28 to TRBJ2-7; TRBD2 agrees at 7 bases. The V gene end was trimmed by 4 bases and the J gene end by 7 bases; junction bases not matched to a gene: 13. CDR1 and CDR2 from the germline V gene are MDHEN and SYDVKM. The CDR3 is 15 residues long. Here the CDR3 reads CASSSPFAGAGEQYF. The CDR3 coding sequence is TGTGCCAGCAGTTCCCCCTTCGCGGGAGCCGGGGAGCAGTACTTC.

The J gene is TRBJ1-1, the V gene TRBV5-8, with TRBD1 matching over 8 bases. This CDR3 contains 15 residues. V was clipped by 4 bases and J by 1 base; unmatched bases: 6. Looked up from germline, CDR1 is SGHTS and CDR2 is YDEGEE. CDR3 loop: CASSRGDRQNTEAFF. The CDR3 bases are TGTGCCAGCAGCCGAGGGGACAGGCAGAACACTGAAGCTTTCTTT.

The V call is TRBV5-1, the J call TRBJ2-7, with TRBD1 matching over 7 bases. The length of the CDR3 is 13 residues. The V gene's germline CDR1 is SGHRS and CDR2 YFSETQ. V was clipped by 5 bases and J by 2 bases; unmatched bases: 4. The DNA of the CDR3 is TGCGCCAGCAGTTGGGACAGAACCTACGAGCAGTACTTC. Its translation is CASSWDRTYEQYF.